These 29 T cell receptor beta chains originate from one sample sequenced in a study of T cell responses to AZD1222 COVID-19 vaccine. Generated by immunoSEQ multiplex PCR, the TCRdb table keeps only in-frame clones and is missing some. The sample yields some 140,000 clones, 93% seen once. The material sequenced was peripheral blood, taken on day 0 of AZD1222 vaccination. These receptors came from an adult in good health.

This chain uses TRBV6-6 with TRBJ1-5; TRBD1 aligns across 10 bases. CDR1 is MNHNY, CDR2 SVGAGI, per germline (reference sequence). V lost 5 bases and J lost 2; bases outside the gene matches: 6. This CDR3 has 16 residues. The CDR3 region has the DNA TGTGCCAGCAGTCGACAGGGGGCGGGCGGCAATCAGCCCCAGCATTTT. Translating it yields CASSRQGAGGNQPQHF.

The chain combines TRBV30 with TRBJ1-2; 9 nucleotides align to TRBD1. The germline V gene encodes CDR1 GTSNPN and CDR2 SVGIG (reference sequence). The trim removed 5 bases at V and 6 bases at J, leaving 1 base unmatched. This CDR3 comprises 11 residues. CDR3: CAWDRGDGYTF. DNA of the CDR3: TGTGCCTGGGACAGGGGGGATGGCTACACCTTC. Full variable domain (outside the CDR3, taken from reference TRBV30 and TRBJ1-2): SQTIHQWPATLVQPVGSPLSLECTVEGTSNPNLYWYRQAAGRGLQLLFYSVGIGQISSEVPQNLSASRPQDRQFILSSKKLLLSDSGFYLCAWDRGDGYTFGSGTRLTVV.

The chain employs TRBV20-1 and TRBJ2-1; 7 nucleotides agree with TRBD2. Germline loops: CDR1 DFQATT, CDR2 SNEGSKA (reference sequence). CDR3 length: 10 amino acids. The CDR3: CSGLGNEQFF. DNA of the CDR3: TGCAGCGGACTAGGGAATGAGCAGTTCTTC.

The chain links TRBV11-2 to TRBJ2-7, with D perhaps TRBD2 (6 bases). V lost 5 bases to trimming and J lost 0 bases, with 17 bases between them. CDR1 is SGHAT and CDR2 is FQNNGV in the germline V gene. The CDR3 runs to 16 residues. CDR3 DNA: TGTGCCAGCAGCCCCATCGGTAGGAGGGACTCCTACGAGCAGTACTTC. Protein: CASSPIGRRDSYEQYF.

The V call is TRBV10-3, the J call TRBJ1-2; tentatively, D is TRBD1 (5 bases). The CDR3 consists of 13 residues. Per the germline V gene, CDR1 is ENHRY and CDR2 is SYGVKD. Trimming cost V 3 bases and J 10 bases, with 15 bases left between them. CDR3 sequence reads: CAISEQEFGDYTF. The CDR3 DNA sequence: TGTGCCATCAGTGAACAGGAATTTGGAGACTACACCTTC.

The chain joins TRBV2 to TRBJ2-7; no definite D call. V dropped 10 bases and J dropped 4 bases, with 14 bases sitting between them. This CDR3 comprises 12 residues. Looked up from germline, CDR1 is SNHLY and CDR2 is FYNNEI. CDR3 amino acids: CATSISYYEQYF. CDR3 coding DNA: TGTGCCACCTCTATATCGTATTACGAGCAGTACTTC.

The V and J genes are TRBV7-2 and TRBJ2-2; weak D call: TRBD2 (6 bases). Trimming stripped 2 bases from V and 2 bases from J, with 18 bases between. CDR1 is SGHTA and CDR2 is FQGNSA in the germline V gene. This CDR3 comprises 18 residues. The CDR3 DNA reads as TGTGCCAGCAGCTTAAGACCCCAGACTAGATTCAACACCGGGGAGCTGTTTTTT. Residues: CASSLRPQTRFNTGELFF.

This chain links TRBV7-6 with TRBJ2-7; no reliable D call. This CDR3 region has 13 residues. Germline assignment: CDR1 SGHVS and CDR2 FNYEAQ. Trimming cost V 5 bases and J 3 bases, with 11 bases left between them. The CDR3 DNA is TGTGCCAGCAGCCCCCGCATTGGCTACGAGCAGTACTTC. This codes for CASSPRIGYEQYF.

DNA for the CDR3: TGTGCTAGTGGTTTGGAGAATTCACCCCTCCACTTT. Translating it yields CASGLENSPLHF. V usage is TRBV12-5 and J usage is TRBJ1-6; D unclear. V gave up 1 base and J gave up 7 bases, with 2 bases separating them. Germline assignment: CDR1 LGHNT and CDR2 FRNRAP. The CDR3 has 12 residues.

The J gene is TRBJ1-4, the V gene TRBV2, with D unresolved. CDR1 SNHLY and CDR2 FYNNEI come from the germline V gene. This CDR3 contains 15 residues. The V gene lost 6 bases and the J gene lost 0 bases, with 11 bases spanning the gap. The CDR3 coding sequence is TGTGCCAGCAGGCCGGGCGTTGCAACTAATGAAAAACTGTTTTTT. Its protein product is CASRPGVATNEKLFF. The complete variable domain, with remaining parts taken from reference TRBV2 and TRBJ1-4, reads EPEVTQTPSHQVTQMGQEVILRCVPISNHLYFYWYRQILGQKVEFLVSFYNNEISEKSEIFDDQFSVERPDGSNFTLKIRSTKLEDSAMYFCASRPGVATNEKLFFGSGTQLSVL.

V is TRBV9 and J is TRBJ2-3; the D call may be TRBD1 or TRBD2 (5 bases each). Germline V gene lookup returns CDR1 SGDLS and CDR2 YYNGEE. The CDR3 is made up of 15 amino acids. Trimming stripped 0 bases from V and 0 bases from J, with 8 bases between. The CDR3 DNA is TGTGCCAGCAGCGTAGCCGGGGCTAGCACAGATACGCAGTATTTT. Protein product: CASSVAGASTDTQYF. Variable domain in full (rest from reference TRBV9 and TRBJ2-3): DSGVTQTPKHLITATGQRVTLRCSPRSGDLSVYWYQQSLDQGLQFLIQYYNGEERAKGNILERFSAQQFPDLHSELNLSSLELGDSALYFCASSVAGASTDTQYFGPGTRLTVL.

This clone was recorded once. This chain joins TRBV19 and TRBJ1-1; maybe TRBD1 (6 bases). The V end lost 8 bases, the J end lost 4 bases, and 26 bases lay between the germline ends. The germline gives CDR1 LNHDA, CDR2 SQIVND (reference sequence). The CDR3 is 17 amino acids. The CDR3 region has the DNA TGTGCCAGTCGGTCGTGGTATAGCAACAGGGCGAGCACTGAAGCTTTCTTT. Translation: CASRSWYSNRASTEAFF.

This chain links TRBV5-1 with TRBJ2-3; D is unresolved. Looked up from germline, CDR1 is SGHRS and CDR2 is YFSETQ. The CDR3 has 14 residues. Deletions cut 0 bases from V and 4 bases from J, with 9 bases between. This CDR3 reads CASSLAAGSDTQYF. DNA for the CDR3: TGCGCCAGCAGCTTGGCGGCCGGGTCAGATACGCAGTATTTT.

DNA for the CDR3: TGCAGCGTTCGGAAGACACCGAATTCACCCCTCCACTTT. Translating it yields CSVRKTPNSPLHF. V usage is TRBV29-1 and J usage is TRBJ1-6, with unresolved D. The V gene's germline CDR1 is SQVTM and CDR2 ANQGSEA. Trimming left V 5 bases short and J 7 bases short, with 12 bases between. The CDR3 loop spans 13 amino acids.

The V call is TRBV5-1, the J call TRBJ1-1; 9 bases match TRBD1. From germline, CDR1 is SGHRS and CDR2 YFSETQ. The CDR3 extends over 13 amino acids. Trimming cost V 4 bases and J 3 bases; bases outside gene matches: 1. The CDR3 protein is CASSRDRDTEAFF. The CDR3 nucleotides are TGCGCCAGCAGCCGGGACAGGGACACTGAAGCTTTCTTT.

The chain couples TRBV6-5 to TRBJ2-1; D is possibly TRBD1 (9 bases). The V gene's germline CDR1 is MNHEY and CDR2 SVGAGI. V was pared by 6 bases and J by 5 bases, with 17 bases between. This CDR3 region has 15 residues. The CDR3 loop is CASSGGGTGNNEQFF. In DNA form, the CDR3 reads TGTGCCAGCAGCGGGGGGGGGACAGGGAACAATGAGCAGTTCTTC.

This clone was detected only once. This rearrangement joins TRBV12-5 to TRBJ1-2; D is uncertain. There are 13 residues in the CDR3. CDR1 is LGHNT, CDR2 FRNRAP, per germline. The V end lost 4 bases, the J end lost 2 bases, and 8 bases lay between the germline ends. The CDR3 loop is CASGYGSNYGYTF. CDR3 bases: TGTGCTAGTGGTTACGGGAGCAACTATGGCTACACCTTC.

V gene TRBV6-5 combines with J gene TRBJ2-1; 9 bases agree with TRBD1. The CDR3 is 15 residues long. The junction had 6 bases not matched to a gene; V was cut back by 0 bases and J by 9 bases. CDR1 is MNHEY and CDR2 is SVGAGI in the germline V gene. The CDR3 nucleotides are TGTGCCAGCAGTTACTCCACAGGGGGCGAAGGTGAGCAGTTCTTC. Amino acids: CASSYSTGGEGEQFF.

The DNA of the CDR3 is TGCGCCAGCAGTGAAGAGGGGGTCTGGGGGGAGACCCAGTACTTC. Translation: CASSEEGVWGETQYF. The V gene is TRBV10-2, the J gene TRBJ2-5; perhaps TRBD1 as D (6 bases). The CDR3 covers 15 residues. The germline V gene encodes CDR1 WSHSY and CDR2 SAAADI. V was clipped by 3 bases and J by 5 bases, with 16 bases between them.

CDR3 loop: CASSLDPGGYGYTF. The CDR3 nucleotides read TGCGCCAGCAGCTTGGACCCAGGAGGGTATGGCTACACCTTC. The chain employs TRBV5-1 and TRBJ1-2; D unresolved. Looked up from germline, CDR1 is SGHRS and CDR2 is YFSETQ. This CDR3 contains 14 residues. The V and J ends lost 0 bases and 5 bases respectively, with 11 bases between them.

The J gene is TRBJ1-3, the V gene TRBV15; a weak D match, TRBD1 (6 bases). The CDR3 runs 17 residues. Trimming pared 0 bases from V and 4 bases from J, leaving 16 bases between. Germline values: CDR1 LNHNV, CDR2 YYDKDF (reference sequence). The CDR3 sequence: CATSRDRWSRGGNTIYF. The CDR3 DNA is TGTGCCACCAGCAGAGATCGGTGGTCCAGGGGAGGAAACACCATATATTTT.

The chain recombines TRBV7-2 with TRBJ1-2, with D perhaps TRBD1 (6 bases). This CDR3 has 14 residues. V was shortened by 0 bases and J by 4 bases, with 9 bases between the two germline ends. Germline CDR1 and CDR2: SGHTA and FQGNSA. CDR3: CASSLAGQSYGYTF. DNA for the CDR3: TGTGCCAGCAGCTTAGCAGGACAGAGCTATGGCTACACCTTC.

V gene TRBV6-5 combines with J gene TRBJ1-1; the D gene is possibly TRBD1 (6 bases). V lost 7 bases and J lost 6, with 18 bases in between. CDR1 and CDR2 (germline): MNHEY, SVGAGI. The length of the CDR3 is 14 residues. The CDR3 is CASTYSGDLSEAFF. The DNA of the CDR3 is TGTGCCAGCACCTACTCAGGGGATCTCTCTGAAGCTTTCTTT.

The rearrangement links TRBV5-1 to TRBJ1-6; TRBD1 aligns across 9 bases. CDR1 SGHRS and CDR2 YFSETQ come from the germline V gene. V shed 5 bases and J 6 bases; nucleotides not matched to a gene: 6. The CDR3 runs to 15 residues. The CDR3 region is CASSPGQGTNSPLHF. The CDR3 DNA reads TGCGCCAGCAGTCCTGGACAGGGGACTAATTCACCCCTCCACTTT.

Notes on this clone: A junction boundary mismatches the germline segment, possibly from a read error. Other nucleotide sequences in the sample specify the same CDR3. The chain recombines TRBV3-1 (or the pseudogene TRBV3-2) with TRBJ2-7, with 12 positions matching TRBD2. The germline gives CDR1 LGHDT, CDR2 YNNKEL (reference sequence). The CDR3 loop spans 15 amino acids. CDR3 DNA sequence: TGTGCTAGCAGCCTGTTACCGGGACTAGCGGGCGAGCAGTACTTC. Protein sequence: CASSLLPGLAGEQYF.

This chain connects TRBV18 to TRBJ2-1; 10 bases fit TRBD2. V shed 3 bases, J shed 5 bases, and the junction held 7 bases outside the gene matches. Germline V gene lookup returns CDR1 KGHSH and CDR2 LQKENI. The CDR3 sequence is 16 residues long. Here the CDR3 reads CASSPYSGGNDNEQFF. In DNA, the CDR3 is TGTGCCAGCTCACCTTATAGCGGGGGGAACGACAATGAGCAGTTCTTC.

The DNA of the CDR3 is TGTGCCAGCAGCCTGCTCTTTGGGCAGGCCCCATCCTACTTC. Residues: CASSLLFGQAPSYF. The chain links TRBV11-2 to TRBJ2-7, with no clear D. This CDR3 is 14 amino acids long. Germline V gives CDR1 SGHAT, CDR2 FQNNGV. V lost 5 bases and J lost 13, with 24 bases in between.

This chain connects TRBV5-6 to TRBJ2-2; D not certain. The germline V gene encodes CDR1 SGHDT and CDR2 YYEEEE. The length of the CDR3 is 14 residues. V was pared by 0 bases and J by 1 base, with 4 bases between. CDR3 protein: CASSLVGNTGELFF. CDR3 coding DNA: TGTGCCAGCAGCTTGGTTGGGAACACCGGGGAGCTGTTTTTT. The full variable domain, with the rest looked up from reference TRBV5-6 and TRBJ2-2, is DAGVTQSPTHLIKTRGQQVTLRCSPKSGHDTVSWYQQALGQGPQFIFQYYEEEERQRGNFPDRFSGHQFPNYSSELNVNALLLGDSALYLCASSLVGNTGELFFGEGSRLTVL.

This clone appeared once. The sample carries other DNA sequences with the same CDR3. The chain couples TRBV6-1 to TRBJ1-4, with D possibly TRBD1 on 5 matching bases. There are 19 residues in the CDR3. Trimming removed 0 bases at V and 5 bases at J, with 22 bases between. Per the germline V gene, CDR1 is MNHNS and CDR2 is SASEGT. The CDR3: CASSEAIGGVVGKNEKLFF. The CDR3 DNA reads as TGTGCCAGCAGTGAAGCGATTGGAGGGGTGGTGGGGAAAAATGAAAAACTGTTTTTT.